This T cell receptor (beta chain) derives from a study of cytomegalovirus exposure and HLA in healthy donors. PCR involved 60 Vbeta and 13 Jbeta primers. The data were produced by immunoSEQ multiplex PCR, yet TCRdb's version contains in-frame clones alone and is incomplete. Among roughly 110,000 clones listed, roughly 75% were seen once. The length of the CDR3 is 16 residues. Trimming took 1 base from V and 5 from J, leaving 17 bases between them. Looked up from germline, CDR1 is LNHNV and CDR2 is YYDKDF (reference sequence). The rearrangement joins TRBV15 to TRBJ2-5; TRBD1 might be the D (5 bases). Sequencing used PBMCs. This TCR was sampled from a middle-aged man in good health and CMV-seronegative. The CDR3 DNA sequence: TGTGCCACCAGCAGAGCGGGCCAAGGGGTGCGGGAGACCCAGTACTTC. Protein sequence: CATSRAGQGVRETQYF.